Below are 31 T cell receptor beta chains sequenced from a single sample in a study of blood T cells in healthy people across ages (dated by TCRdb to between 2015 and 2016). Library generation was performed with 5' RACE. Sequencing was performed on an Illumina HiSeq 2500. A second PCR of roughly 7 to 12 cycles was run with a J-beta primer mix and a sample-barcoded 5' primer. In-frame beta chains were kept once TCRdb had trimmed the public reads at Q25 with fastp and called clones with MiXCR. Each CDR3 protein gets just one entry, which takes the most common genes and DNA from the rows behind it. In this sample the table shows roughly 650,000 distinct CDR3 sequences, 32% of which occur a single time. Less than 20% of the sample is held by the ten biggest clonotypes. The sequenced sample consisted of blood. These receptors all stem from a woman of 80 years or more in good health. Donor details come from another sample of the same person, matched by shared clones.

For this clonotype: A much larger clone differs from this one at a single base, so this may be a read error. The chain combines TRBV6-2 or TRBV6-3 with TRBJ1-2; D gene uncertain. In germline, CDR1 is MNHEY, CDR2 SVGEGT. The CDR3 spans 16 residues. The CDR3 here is CASSYLGSVANCGYTF. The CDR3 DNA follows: TGTGCCAGCAGTTACCTGGGATCTGTAGCTAACTGTGGCTACACCTTC.

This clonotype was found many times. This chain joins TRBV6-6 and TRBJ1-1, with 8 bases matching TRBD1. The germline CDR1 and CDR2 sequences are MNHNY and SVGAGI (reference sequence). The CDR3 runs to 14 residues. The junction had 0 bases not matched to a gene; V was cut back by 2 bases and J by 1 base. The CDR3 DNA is TGTGCCAGCAGTTACGGACAGGGGAACACTGAAGCTTTCTTT. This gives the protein CASSYGQGNTEAFF.

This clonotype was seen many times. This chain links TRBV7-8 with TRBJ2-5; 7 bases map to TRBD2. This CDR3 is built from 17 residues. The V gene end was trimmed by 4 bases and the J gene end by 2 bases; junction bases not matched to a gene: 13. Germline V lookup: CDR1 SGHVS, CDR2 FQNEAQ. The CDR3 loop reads CASSSGFLGGSQETQYF. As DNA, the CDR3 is TGTGCCAGCAGCTCCGGCTTTCTCGGGGGGAGTCAAGAGACCCAGTACTTC.

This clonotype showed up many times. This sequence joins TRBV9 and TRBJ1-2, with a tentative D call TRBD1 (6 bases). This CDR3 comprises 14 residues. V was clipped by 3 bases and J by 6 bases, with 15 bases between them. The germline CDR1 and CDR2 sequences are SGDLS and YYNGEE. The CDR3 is CASSATPGANGYTF. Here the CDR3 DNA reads TGTGCCAGCAGCGCAACCCCGGGGGCAAATGGCTACACCTTC.

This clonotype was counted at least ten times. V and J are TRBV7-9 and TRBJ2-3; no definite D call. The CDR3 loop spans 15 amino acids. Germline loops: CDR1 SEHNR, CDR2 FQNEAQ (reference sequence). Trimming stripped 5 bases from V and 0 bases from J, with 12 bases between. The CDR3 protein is CASSKDRISTDTQYF. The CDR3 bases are TGTGCCAGCAGCAAAGACCGAATCAGCACAGATACGCAGTATTTT. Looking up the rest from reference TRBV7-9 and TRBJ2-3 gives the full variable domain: DTGVSQNPRHKITKRGQNVTFRCDPISEHNRLYWYRQTLGQGPEFLTYFQNEAQLEKSRLLSDRFSAERPKGSFSTLEIQRTEQGDSAMYLCASSKDRISTDTQYFGPGTRLTVL.

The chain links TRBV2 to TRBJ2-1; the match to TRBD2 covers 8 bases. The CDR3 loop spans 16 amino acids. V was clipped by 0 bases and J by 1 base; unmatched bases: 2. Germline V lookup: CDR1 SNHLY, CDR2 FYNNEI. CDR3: CASSEALAGSYNEQFF. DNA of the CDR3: TGTGCCAGCAGTGAAGCGCTAGCGGGTTCCTACAATGAGCAGTTCTTC. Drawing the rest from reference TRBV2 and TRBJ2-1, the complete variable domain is EPEVTQTPSHQVTQMGQEVILRCVPISNHLYFYWYRQILGQKVEFLVSFYNNEISEKSEIFDDQFSVERPDGSNFTLKIRSTKLEDSAMYFCASSEALAGSYNEQFFGPGTRLTVL.

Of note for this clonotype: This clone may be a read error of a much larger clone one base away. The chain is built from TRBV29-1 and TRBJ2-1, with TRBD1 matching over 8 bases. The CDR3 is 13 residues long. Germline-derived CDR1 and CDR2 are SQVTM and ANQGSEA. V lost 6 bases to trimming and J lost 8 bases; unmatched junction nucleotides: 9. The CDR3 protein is CSVSSPTGDEQFF. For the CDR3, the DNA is TGCAGCGTCAGCTCCCCGACAGGGGATGAGCAGTTCTTC.

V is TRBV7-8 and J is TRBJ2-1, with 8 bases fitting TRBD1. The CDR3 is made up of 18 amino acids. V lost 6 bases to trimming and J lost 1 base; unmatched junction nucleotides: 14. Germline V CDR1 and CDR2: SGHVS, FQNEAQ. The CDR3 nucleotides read TGTGCCAGCAGTCTAGGGATAGGACAGGGTGGGTCCTACAATGAGCAGTTCTTC. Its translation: CASSLGIGQGGSYNEQFF.

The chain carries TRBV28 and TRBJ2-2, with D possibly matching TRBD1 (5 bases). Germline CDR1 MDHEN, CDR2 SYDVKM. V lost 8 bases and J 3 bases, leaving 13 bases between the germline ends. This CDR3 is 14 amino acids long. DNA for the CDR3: TGTGCCAGCTATTCAGGGTATGACACCGGGGAGCTGTTTTTT. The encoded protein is CASYSGYDTGELFF.

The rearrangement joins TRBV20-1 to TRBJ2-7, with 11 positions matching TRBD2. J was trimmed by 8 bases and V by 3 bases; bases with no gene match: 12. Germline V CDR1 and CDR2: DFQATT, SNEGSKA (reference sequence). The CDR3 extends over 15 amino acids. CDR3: CSASLAGGSRGKQYF. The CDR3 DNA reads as TGCAGTGCTAGTCTAGCGGGGGGTTCCAGGGGCAAGCAGTACTTC.

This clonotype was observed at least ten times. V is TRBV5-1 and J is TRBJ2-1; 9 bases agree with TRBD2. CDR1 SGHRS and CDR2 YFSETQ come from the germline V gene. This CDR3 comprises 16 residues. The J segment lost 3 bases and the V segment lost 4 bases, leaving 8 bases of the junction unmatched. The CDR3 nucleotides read TGCGCCAGCAGCCGGGCCAGCGGGGGGCTCTACAATGAGCAGTTCTTC. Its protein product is CASSRASGGLYNEQFF.

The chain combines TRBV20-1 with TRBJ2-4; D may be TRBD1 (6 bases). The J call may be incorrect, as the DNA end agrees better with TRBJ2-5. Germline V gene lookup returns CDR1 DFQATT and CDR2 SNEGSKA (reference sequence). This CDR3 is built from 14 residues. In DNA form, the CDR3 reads TGCAGTGCTAGAGGCAACAGGGCGGTGGAGACCCAGTACTTC. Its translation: CSARGNRAVETQYF.

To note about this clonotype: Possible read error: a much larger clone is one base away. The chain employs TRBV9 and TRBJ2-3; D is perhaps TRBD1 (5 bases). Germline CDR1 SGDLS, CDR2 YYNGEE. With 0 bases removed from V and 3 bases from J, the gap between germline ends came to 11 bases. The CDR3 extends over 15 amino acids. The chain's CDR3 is CASSVVAGWTDTQYF. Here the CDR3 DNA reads TGTGCCAGCAGCGTAGTGGCAGGGTGGACAGATACGCAGTATTTT.

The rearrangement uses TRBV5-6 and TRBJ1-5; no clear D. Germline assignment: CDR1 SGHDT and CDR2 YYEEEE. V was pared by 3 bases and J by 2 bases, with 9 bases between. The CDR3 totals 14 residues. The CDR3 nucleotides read TGTGCCAGCAGCTGGCGGGCAGGCAATCAGCCCCAGCATTTT. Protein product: CASSWRAGNQPQHF.

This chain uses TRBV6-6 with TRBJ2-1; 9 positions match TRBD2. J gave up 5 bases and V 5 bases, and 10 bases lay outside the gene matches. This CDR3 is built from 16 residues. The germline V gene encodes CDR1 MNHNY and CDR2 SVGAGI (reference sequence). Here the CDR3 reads CASSEAPSGADNEQFF. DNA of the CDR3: TGTGCCAGCAGTGAGGCCCCTAGCGGGGCCGACAATGAGCAGTTCTTC.

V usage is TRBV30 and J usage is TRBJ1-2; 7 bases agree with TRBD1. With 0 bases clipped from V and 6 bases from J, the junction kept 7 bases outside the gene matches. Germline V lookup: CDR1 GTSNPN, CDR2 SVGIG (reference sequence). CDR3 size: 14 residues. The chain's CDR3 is CAWSVRVQGDGYTF. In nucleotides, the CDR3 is TGTGCCTGGAGTGTAAGGGTCCAGGGGGATGGCTACACCTTC.

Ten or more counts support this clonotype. CDR3 DNA sequence: TGTGCCAGCGGGACTAGCCGCGCCTACGAGCAGTACTTC. It yields the protein CASGTSRAYEQYF. This chain uses TRBV27 with TRBJ2-7; TRBD2 aligns across 9 bases. The CDR3 has 13 amino acids. From germline, CDR1 is MNHEY and CDR2 SMNVEV (reference sequence). The ends lost 8 bases at V and 2 bases at J; junction bases unmatched: 4.

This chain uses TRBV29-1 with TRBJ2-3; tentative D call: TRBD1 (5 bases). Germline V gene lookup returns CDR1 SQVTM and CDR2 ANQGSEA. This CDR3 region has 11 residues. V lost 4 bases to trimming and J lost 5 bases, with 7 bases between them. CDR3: CSVAGKDTQYF. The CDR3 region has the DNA TGCAGCGTTGCAGGGAAAGATACGCAGTATTTT.

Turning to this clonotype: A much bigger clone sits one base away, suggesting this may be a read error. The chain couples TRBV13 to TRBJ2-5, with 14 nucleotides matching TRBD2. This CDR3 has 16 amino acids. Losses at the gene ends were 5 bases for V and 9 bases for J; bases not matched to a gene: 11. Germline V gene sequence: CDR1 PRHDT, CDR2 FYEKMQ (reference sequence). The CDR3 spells CASSHMTSGRGEAQYF. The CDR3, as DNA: TGTGCCAGCAGCCATATGACTAGCGGGAGGGGTGAGGCCCAGTACTTC.

The CDR3 protein is CASSPRRGIAEAFF. The DNA for the CDR3 is TGTGCCAGCAGTCCCCGTCGGGGGATCGCTGAAGCTTTCTTT. This chain links TRBV27 with TRBJ1-1, with D tentatively TRBD1 (5 bases). This CDR3 comprises 14 residues. Germline CDR1 MNHEY, CDR2 SMNVEV (reference sequence). V lost 5 bases to trimming and J lost 6 bases, with 16 bases between them.

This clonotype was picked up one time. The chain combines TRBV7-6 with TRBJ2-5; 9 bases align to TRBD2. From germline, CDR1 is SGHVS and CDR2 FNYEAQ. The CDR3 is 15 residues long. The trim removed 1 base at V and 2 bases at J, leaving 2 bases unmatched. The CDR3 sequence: CASSLVAGAQETQYF. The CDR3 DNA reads TGTGCCAGCAGCTTAGTAGCGGGGGCACAAGAGACCCAGTACTTC.

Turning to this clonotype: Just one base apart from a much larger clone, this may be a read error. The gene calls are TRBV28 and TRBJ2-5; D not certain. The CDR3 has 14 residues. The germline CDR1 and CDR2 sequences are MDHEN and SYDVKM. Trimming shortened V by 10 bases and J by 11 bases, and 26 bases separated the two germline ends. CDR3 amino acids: CANSPSLVTREQYF. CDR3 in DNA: TGTGCCAACAGCCCGTCCCTCGTAACGAGAGAGCAGTACTTC.

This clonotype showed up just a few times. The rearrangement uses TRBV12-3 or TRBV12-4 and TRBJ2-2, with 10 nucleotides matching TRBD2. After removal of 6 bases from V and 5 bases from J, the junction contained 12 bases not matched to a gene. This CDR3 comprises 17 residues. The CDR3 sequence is CASSPTSGLHGTGELFF. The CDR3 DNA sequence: TGTGCCAGCAGCCCGACTAGCGGGCTGCATGGGACCGGGGAGCTGTTTTTT.

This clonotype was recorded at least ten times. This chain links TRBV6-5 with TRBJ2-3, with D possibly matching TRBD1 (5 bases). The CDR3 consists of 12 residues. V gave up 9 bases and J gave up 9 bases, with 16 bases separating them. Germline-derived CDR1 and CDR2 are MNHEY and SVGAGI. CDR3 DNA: TGTGCCAGTTCTACCACAGGTAGAACGCAGTATTTT. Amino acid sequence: CASSTTGRTQYF.

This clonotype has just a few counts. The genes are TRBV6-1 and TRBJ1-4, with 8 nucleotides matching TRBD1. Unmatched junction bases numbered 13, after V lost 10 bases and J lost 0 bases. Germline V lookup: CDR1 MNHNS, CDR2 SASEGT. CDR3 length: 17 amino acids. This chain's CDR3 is CATRLGQGTATNEKLFF. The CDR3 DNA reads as TGTGCCACCAGGCTTGGACAGGGCACCGCAACTAATGAAAAACTGTTTTTT.

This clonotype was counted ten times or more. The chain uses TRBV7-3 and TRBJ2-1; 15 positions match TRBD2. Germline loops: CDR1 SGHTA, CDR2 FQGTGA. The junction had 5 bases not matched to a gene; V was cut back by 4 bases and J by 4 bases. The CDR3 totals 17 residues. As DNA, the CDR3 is TGTGCCAGCAGCTCCTCGGGACTAGCGGGGGGTTACAATGAGCAGTTCTTC. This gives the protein CASSSSGLAGGYNEQFF. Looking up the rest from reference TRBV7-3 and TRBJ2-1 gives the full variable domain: GAGVSQTPSNKVTEKGKYVELRCDPISGHTALYWYRQSLGQGPEFLIYFQGTGAADDSGLPNDRFFAVRPEGSVSTLKIQRTERGDSAVYLCASSSSGLAGGYNEQFFGPGTRLTVL.

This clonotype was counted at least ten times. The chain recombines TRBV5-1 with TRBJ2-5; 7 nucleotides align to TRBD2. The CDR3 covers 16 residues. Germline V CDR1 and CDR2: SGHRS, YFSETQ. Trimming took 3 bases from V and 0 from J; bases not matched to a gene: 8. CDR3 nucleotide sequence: TGCGCCAGCAGCTCTTCCGGGGCGGGAGACCAAGAGACCCAGTACTTC. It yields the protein CASSSSGAGDQETQYF.

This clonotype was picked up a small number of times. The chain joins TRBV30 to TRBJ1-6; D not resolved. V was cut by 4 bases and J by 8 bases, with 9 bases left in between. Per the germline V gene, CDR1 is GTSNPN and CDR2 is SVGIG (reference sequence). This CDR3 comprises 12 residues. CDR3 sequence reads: CAWTNRDSPLHF. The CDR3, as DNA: TGTGCCTGGACAAACAGAGATTCACCCCTCCACTTT.

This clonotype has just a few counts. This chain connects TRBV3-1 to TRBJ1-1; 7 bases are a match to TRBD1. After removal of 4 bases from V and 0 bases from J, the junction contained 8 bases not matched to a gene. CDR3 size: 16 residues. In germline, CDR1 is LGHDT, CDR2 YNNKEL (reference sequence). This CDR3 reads CASSPGTAAMNTEAFF. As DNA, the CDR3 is TGTGCCAGCAGCCCCGGGACAGCCGCCATGAACACTGAAGCTTTCTTT.

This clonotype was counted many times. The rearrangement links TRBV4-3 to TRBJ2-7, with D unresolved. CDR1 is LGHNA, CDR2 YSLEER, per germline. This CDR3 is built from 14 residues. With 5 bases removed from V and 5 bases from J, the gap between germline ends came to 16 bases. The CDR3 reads CASSSRYPVDEQYF. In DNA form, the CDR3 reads TGCGCCAGCAGCTCCCGCTATCCGGTGGACGAGCAGTACTTC.

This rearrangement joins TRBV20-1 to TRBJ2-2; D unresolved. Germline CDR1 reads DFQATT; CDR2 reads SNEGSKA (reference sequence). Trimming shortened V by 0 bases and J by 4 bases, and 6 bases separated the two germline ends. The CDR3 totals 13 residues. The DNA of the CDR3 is TGCAGTGCTAGAGATCAAATCACCGGGGAGCTGTTTTTT. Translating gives CSARDQITGELFF.